Each of the 21 T cell receptor beta chains below was sequenced from the same sample in a study of T-cell reconstitution after alpha-beta-depleted transplantation in children. Unique molecular identifiers were built into the TCRbeta library. TCRdb passed the PCR reads through MiXCR, listing each CDR3 protein once. In the table there are about 500,000 distinct CDR3 sequences, about an eighth of which are singletons. The source material was PBMCs, mostly from graft donor cells, sampled 180 days after TCRalphabeta/CD19-depleted stem cell transplant. The receptor set was obtained from a female patient between 2 and 10 years old who had a stem cell transplant for aplastic anemia, so the T cells may come from the graft donor.

This clonotype was recorded at least ten times. This rearrangement joins TRBV29-1 to TRBJ2-5, with 8 bases that match TRBD2. This CDR3 has 13 residues. In germline, CDR1 is SQVTM, CDR2 ANQGSEA. J was trimmed by 3 bases and V by 1 base; bases with no gene match: 1. CDR3 sequence reads: CSVEGSGKETQYF. DNA for the CDR3: TGCAGCGTTGAAGGTAGCGGGAAAGAGACCCAGTACTTC.

This clonotype was recorded once. CDR3 loop: CAGGQGGAAYGYTF. CDR3 DNA sequence: TGTGCCGGAGGGCAGGGTGGCGCTGCCTATGGCTACACCTTC. V usage is TRBV12-3 or TRBV12-4 and J usage is TRBJ1-2; perhaps TRBD1 as D (5 bases). Trimming shortened V by 11 bases and J by 4 bases, and 20 bases separated the two germline ends. The CDR3 has 14 amino acids.

This clonotype appeared a few times. V is TRBV28 and J is TRBJ2-7; 8 bases map to TRBD2. Trimming cost V 2 bases and J 6 bases; bases outside gene matches: 6. CDR3 length: 14 residues. The germline gives CDR1 MDHEN, CDR2 SYDVKM. The CDR3 here is CASSLGSGKGEQYF. DNA for the CDR3: TGTGCCAGCAGTTTAGGTAGCGGGAAAGGCGAGCAGTACTTC.

This clonotype was recorded a few times. The chain couples TRBV28 to TRBJ2-5, with TRBD2 identical over 9 bases. J lost 1 base, V lost 7 bases, and 10 bases had no gene match. Germline CDR1 MDHEN, CDR2 SYDVKM. The CDR3 is made up of 16 amino acids. CDR3 sequence reads: CASTQPASGIQETQYF. In nucleotides, the CDR3 is TGTGCCAGCACCCAACCTGCTAGCGGGATCCAAGAGACCCAGTACTTC. Supplemented by reference TRBV28 and TRBJ2-5, the full variable domain reads DVKVTQSSRYLVKRTGEKVFLECVQDMDHENMFWYRQDPGLGLRLIYFSYDVKMKEKGDIPEGYSVSREKKERFSLILESASTNQTSMYLCASTQPASGIQETQYFGPGTRLLVL.

The V call is TRBV5-4, the J call TRBJ2-2; possibly TRBD1 or TRBD2 for D (6 bases each). CDR3 length equals 20 residues. V lost 1 base, J lost 6 bases, and 28 bases lay in between. Germline loops: CDR1 SGHNT, CDR2 YYREEE (reference sequence). The CDR3 spells CASSLTDSHGGSGAAGELFF. The CDR3 coding sequence is TGTGCCAGCAGCTTGACGGACAGTCACGGTGGATCGGGAGCGGCCGGGGAGCTGTTTTTT.

This clonotype came up many times. V and J are TRBV4-2 and TRBJ2-3, with 11 bases matching TRBD2. CDR3 length equals 18 residues. The germline V gene encodes CDR1 LGHNA and CDR2 YNFKEQ. After removal of 4 bases from V and 5 bases from J, the junction contained 14 bases not matched to a gene. The CDR3 loop reads CASSLPSGRKTRGDTQYF. The CDR3 DNA is TGTGCCAGCAGCCTGCCTAGCGGGAGGAAAACCCGGGGAGATACGCAGTATTTT.

This clonotype came up a few times. CDR3 sequence (DNA): TGTGCCAGCAGTTTTTCCACTTCCGTTGGCTACACCTTC. Residues: CASSFSTSVGYTF. V is TRBV28 and J is TRBJ1-2; D ambiguous. CDR3 size: 13 residues. The V and J ends lost 3 bases and 7 bases respectively, with 12 bases between them. Germline V CDR1 and CDR2: MDHEN, SYDVKM.

This clonotype came up a few times. The genes are TRBV11-2 and TRBJ2-2; 13 bases agree with TRBD2. CDR1 SGHAT and CDR2 FQNNGV come from the germline V gene. The CDR3 has 17 residues. Trimming at V came to 5 bases and at J to 7 bases, leaving 10 bases not matched to a gene. The CDR3 DNA follows: TGTGCCAGCAGCCTCACTAGCGGGAGGGCCGGGGTCGGGGAGCTGTTTTTT. Its translation is CASSLTSGRAGVGELFF.

V usage is TRBV20-1 and J usage is TRBJ2-7; tentative D call: TRBD1 (5 bases). The germline CDR1 and CDR2 sequences are DFQATT and SNEGSKA (reference sequence). This CDR3 is built from 13 residues. The CDR3 DNA sequence: TGCAGTGCGGAAAGACAGCCCTCCAACGAGCAGTACGTC. Translating it yields CSAERQPSNEQYV.

The chain recombines TRBV20-1 with TRBJ2-7; D possibly corresponds to TRBD2 (6 bases). The V end lost 1 base, the J end lost 6 bases, and 13 bases lay between the germline ends. CDR1 and CDR2 from the germline V gene are DFQATT and SNEGSKA (reference sequence). The CDR3 is made up of 13 amino acids. The CDR3 here is CSARGNSGGEQYV. The CDR3 DNA reads TGCAGTGCTAGAGGCAATTCCGGGGGCGAGCAGTACGTC.

This clonotype was recorded at least ten times. The V call is TRBV14, the J call TRBJ2-6; D uncertain. This CDR3 has 15 amino acids. CDR1 SGHDN and CDR2 FVKESK come from the germline V gene. V was cut by 4 bases and J by 0 bases, with 7 bases left in between. CDR3 DNA sequence: TGTGCCAGCAGCCCCCTGGGCTCTGGGGCCAACGTCCTGACTTTC. Translated: CASSPLGSGANVLTF.

The gene calls are TRBV7-8 and TRBJ2-1; tentative D call: TRBD2 (5 bases). This CDR3 has 16 residues. Looked up from germline, CDR1 is SGHVS and CDR2 is FQNEAQ. Trimming took off 6 bases at V and 4 bases at J, with 19 bases between the two ends. The CDR3 is CASSPRDRRVYNEQFF. In nucleotides, the CDR3 is TGTGCCAGCAGTCCTAGGGATAGGCGGGTTTACAATGAGCAGTTCTTC. Based on the CDR3 plus reference TRBV7-8 and TRBJ2-1, the full variable domain is GAGVSQSPRYKVAKRGQDVALRCDPISGHVSLFWYQQALGQGPEFLTYFQNEAQLDKSGLPSDRFFAERPEGSVSTLKIQRTQQEDSAVYLCASSPRDRRVYNEQFFGPGTRLTVL.

This clonotype was detected many times. The J gene is TRBJ2-2, the V gene TRBV4-1, with 11 positions matching TRBD2. Trimming cost V 4 bases and J 6 bases; bases outside gene matches: 13. CDR1 and CDR2 (germline): MGHRA, YSYEKL. This CDR3 contains 18 residues. CDR3 sequence reads: CASSLKVASGRWAGELFF. CDR3 DNA: TGCGCCAGCAGCCTAAAGGTTGCTAGCGGGAGGTGGGCCGGGGAGCTGTTTTTT.

V and J are TRBV7-2 and TRBJ2-7; the D is unclear. Germline V gene sequence: CDR1 SGHTA, CDR2 FQGNSA. The CDR3 loop spans 14 amino acids. V lost 4 bases to trimming and J lost 0 bases, with 10 bases between them. CDR3 DNA sequence: TGTGCCAGCAGCTACGACACGAGCTCCTACGAGCAGTACGTC. This translates into CASSYDTSSYEQYV.

This clonotype was seen only a few times. The chain links TRBV4-3 to TRBJ2-7; 8 bases map to TRBD2. The CDR3 length is 18 residues. The germline CDR1 and CDR2 sequences are LGHNA and YSLEER. The trim removed 1 base at V and 0 bases at J, leaving 11 bases unmatched. The CDR3 sequence is CASSQVPGGPTSSYEQYV. The CDR3 nucleotides read TGCGCCAGCAGCCAAGTCCCGGGAGGGCCTACGAGCTCCTACGAGCAGTACGTC.

The J gene is TRBJ1-1, the V gene TRBV5-1; D is uncertain. Trimming removed 0 bases at V and 1 base at J, with 4 bases between. CDR1 is SGHRS and CDR2 is YFSETQ in the germline V gene. This CDR3 contains 13 residues. DNA of the CDR3: TGCGCCAGCAGCTTGGAACCGAACACTGAAGCTTTCTTT. Its protein product is CASSLEPNTEAFF.

The genes are TRBV20-1 and TRBJ2-7, with 11 bases fitting TRBD1. The V and J ends lost 8 bases and 7 bases, in that order; junction bases with no gene match: 13. This CDR3 region has 14 residues. Germline CDR1 and CDR2: DFQATT and SNEGSKA (reference sequence). In DNA form, the CDR3 reads TGCAGTATTCGGCGACGGGGGACAGGGGGTGAGCAGTACTTC. Protein: CSIRRRGTGGEQYF.

This clonotype was observed a handful of times. The chain employs TRBV27 and TRBJ2-7; D is perhaps TRBD1 or TRBD2 (5 bases each). In germline, CDR1 is MNHEY, CDR2 SMNVEV (reference sequence). The CDR3 spans 14 residues. Trimming removed 3 bases from V and 5 bases from J, with 14 bases in between. The chain's CDR3 is CASSFPPGSHEQYF. The CDR3 DNA is TGTGCCAGCAGTTTTCCCCCAGGGAGCCACGAGCAGTACTTC.

This chain uses TRBV12-3 or TRBV12-4 with TRBJ2-5, with 7 bases lining up with TRBD1. The CDR3 has 13 residues. V lost 8 bases, J lost 5 bases, and 8 bases stayed unmatched. The CDR3 loop is CASQTGAVETQYF. CDR3 nucleotide sequence: TGTGCCAGCCAAACAGGGGCGGTGGAGACCCAGTACTTC.

This clonotype was observed a few times. V gene TRBV6-5 combines with J gene TRBJ2-7, with D unclear. The CDR3 loop spans 13 amino acids. In germline, CDR1 is MNHEY, CDR2 SVGAGI. The V end was cut by 3 bases, the J end by 2 bases, with 8 bases between. CDR3 nucleotide sequence: TGTGCCAGCAGTTATTCAGGTGCCTACGAGCAGTACTTC. It translates to CASSYSGAYEQYF.

V usage is TRBV6-2 or TRBV6-3 and J usage is TRBJ2-2; no clear D. The CDR3 loop spans 14 amino acids. With 7 bases removed from V and 6 bases from J, the gap between germline ends came to 15 bases. Looked up from germline, CDR1 is MNHEY and CDR2 is SVGEGT. In DNA form, the CDR3 reads TGTGCCAGCACCAAAAAATTGACTGCCGGGGAGCTGTTTTTT. This translates into CASTKKLTAGELFF.